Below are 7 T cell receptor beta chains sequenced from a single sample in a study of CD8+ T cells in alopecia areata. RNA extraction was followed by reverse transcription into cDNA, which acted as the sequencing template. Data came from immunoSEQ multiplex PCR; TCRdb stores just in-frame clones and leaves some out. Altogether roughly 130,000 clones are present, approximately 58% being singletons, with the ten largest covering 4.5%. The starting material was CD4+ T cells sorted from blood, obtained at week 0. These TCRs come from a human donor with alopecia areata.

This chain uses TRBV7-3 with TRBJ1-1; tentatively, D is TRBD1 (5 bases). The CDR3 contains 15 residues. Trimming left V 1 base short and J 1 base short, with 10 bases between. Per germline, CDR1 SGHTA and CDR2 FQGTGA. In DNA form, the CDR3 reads TGTGCCAGCAGCTTAATGCGGGGCGCGAACACTGAAGCTTTCTTT. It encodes CASSLMRGANTEAFF.

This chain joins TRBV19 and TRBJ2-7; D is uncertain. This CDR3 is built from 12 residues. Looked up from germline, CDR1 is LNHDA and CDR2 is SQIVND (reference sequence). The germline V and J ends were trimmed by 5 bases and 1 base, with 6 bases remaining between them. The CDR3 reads CASSGLSYEQYF. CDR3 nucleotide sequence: TGTGCCAGTAGTGGGCTTTCCTACGAGCAGTACTTC.

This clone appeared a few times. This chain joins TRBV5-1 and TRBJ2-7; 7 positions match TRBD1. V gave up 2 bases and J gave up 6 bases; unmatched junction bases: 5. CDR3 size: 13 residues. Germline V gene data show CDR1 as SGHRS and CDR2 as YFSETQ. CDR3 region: CASSFDRVSEQYF. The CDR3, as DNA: TGCGCCAGCAGCTTCGACAGGGTTAGCGAGCAGTACTTC.

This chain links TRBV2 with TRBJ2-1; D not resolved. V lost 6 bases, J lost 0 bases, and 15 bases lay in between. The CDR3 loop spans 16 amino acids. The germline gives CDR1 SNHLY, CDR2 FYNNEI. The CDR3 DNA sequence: TGTGCCAGCAGCGCCTCTGCGCGCAGCTCCTACAATGAGCAGTTCTTC. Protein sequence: CASSASARSSYNEQFF.

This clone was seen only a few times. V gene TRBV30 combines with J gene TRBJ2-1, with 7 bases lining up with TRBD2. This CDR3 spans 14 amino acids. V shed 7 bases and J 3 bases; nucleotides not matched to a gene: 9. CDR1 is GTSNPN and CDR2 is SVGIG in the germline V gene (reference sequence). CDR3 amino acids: CASPRGGSYNEQFF. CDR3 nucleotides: TGTGCCTCACCTCGGGGCGGGAGCTACAATGAGCAGTTCTTC.

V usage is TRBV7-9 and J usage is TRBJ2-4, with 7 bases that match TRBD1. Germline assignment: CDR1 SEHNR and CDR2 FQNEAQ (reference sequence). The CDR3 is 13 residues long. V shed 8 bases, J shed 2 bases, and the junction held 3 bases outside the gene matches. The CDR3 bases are TGTGCCAGCGAGGGGGCCTCCAAAAACATTCAGTACTTC. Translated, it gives CASEGASKNIQYF.

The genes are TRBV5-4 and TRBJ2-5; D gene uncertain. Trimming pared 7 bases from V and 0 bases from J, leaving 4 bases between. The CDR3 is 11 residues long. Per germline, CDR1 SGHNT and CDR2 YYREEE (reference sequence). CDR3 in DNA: TGTGCCAGCGGGAACCAAGAGACCCAGTACTTC. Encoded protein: CASGNQETQYF.